This entry features one T cell receptor beta chain sequence. Its matching antigen is unknown. Amplification used 60 Vbeta primers and 13 Jbeta primers. Using immunoSEQ multiplex PCR, the repertoire was profiled, and TCRdb retains in-frame clones only, with some absent. The ten top clones account for about 6%, within a sample of fewer than 200,000 clones. The data are from a study of cytomegalovirus exposure and HLA in healthy donors. For the study at large: Assignment to the Caucasian-associated ancestry cluster applied to over 70% of the approximately 400 genotyped donors.

Whole-study findings and limits: Published work reported that the classifier diagnosed cytomegalovirus status with high specificity and sensitivity. CMV serostatus was the only recorded immune exposure for donors. Later analysis placed DRB1 highest and HLA-C lowest in TCR association rates, which differed by HLA locus.

The germline V gene encodes CDR1 SGHRS and CDR2 YFSETQ. Trimming stripped 0 bases from V and 8 bases from J, with 14 bases between. The CDR3 consists of 15 residues. Source material: PBMCs. V usage is TRBV5-1 and J usage is TRBJ1-4, with D perhaps TRBD1 (6 bases). The sequence derives from a young man in good health and CMV-seronegative. CDR3 in DNA: TGCGCCAGCAGCTTGGCCAACAGGGCGGAAGAAAAACTGTTTTTT. Residues: CASSLANRAEEKLFF.